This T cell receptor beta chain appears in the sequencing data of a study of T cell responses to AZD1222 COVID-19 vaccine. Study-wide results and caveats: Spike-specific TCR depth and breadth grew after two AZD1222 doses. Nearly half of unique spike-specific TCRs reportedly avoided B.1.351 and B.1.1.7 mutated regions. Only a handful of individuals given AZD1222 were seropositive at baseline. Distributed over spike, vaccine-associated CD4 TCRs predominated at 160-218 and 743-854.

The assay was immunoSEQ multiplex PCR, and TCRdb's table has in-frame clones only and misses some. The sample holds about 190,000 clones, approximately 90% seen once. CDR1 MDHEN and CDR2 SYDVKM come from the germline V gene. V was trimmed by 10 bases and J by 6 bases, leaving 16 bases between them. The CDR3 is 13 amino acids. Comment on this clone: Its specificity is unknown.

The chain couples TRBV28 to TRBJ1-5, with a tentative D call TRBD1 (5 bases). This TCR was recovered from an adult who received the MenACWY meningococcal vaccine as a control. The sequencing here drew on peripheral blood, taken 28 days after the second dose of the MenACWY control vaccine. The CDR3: CATRGGTGQPQHF. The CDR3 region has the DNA TGTGCCACTAGGGGAGGGACGGGTCAGCCCCAGCATTTT.